This passage covers 10 T cell receptor beta chains from one sample sequenced in a study of technical replicates of blood from a handful of donors. Sequenced by immunoSEQ multiplex PCR; TCRdb stores in-frame clones only, minus some. The sample lists 76,000 or so clones, 70% to 90% seen once, with 4.8% in the top ten. Input material: PBMCs. The source is a human donor in good health. Some clones in this sample may be carry-over from other donors' samples.

This CDR3 reads CASSIDLYGAGDSGQYF. The CDR3 DNA is TGTGCCAGTAGTATAGATCTATACGGAGCGGGAGATTCGGGTCAGTACTTC. The chain employs TRBV19 and TRBJ2-7; 8 positions agree with TRBD2. CDR3 length: 17 residues. V trimming: 0 bases; J trimming: 10 bases; junction bases outside the gene matches: 17. CDR1 and CDR2 from the germline V gene are LNHDA and SQIVND (reference sequence).

The V call is TRBV7-2, the J call TRBJ2-4, with 8 nucleotides matching TRBD2. Germline CDR1 and CDR2: SGHTA and FQGNSA. The CDR3 loop spans 16 amino acids. Trimming at V came to 5 bases and at J to 3 bases, leaving 9 bases not matched to a gene. The CDR3 DNA follows: TGTGCCAGCAGCCCCAGGTGGGGACTAGTCAAAAACATTCAGTACTTC. This translates into CASSPRWGLVKNIQYF.

The V gene is TRBV2, the J gene TRBJ2-2, with TRBD2 matching over 14 bases. Trimming removed 8 bases from V and 5 bases from J; junction bases left unmatched: 4. Germline V gene sequence: CDR1 SNHLY, CDR2 FYNNEI. The length of the CDR3 is 15 residues. CDR3 in DNA: TGTGCCAGCGGGACTAGCGGGGGAGGTACCGGGGAGCTGTTTTTT. Amino acids: CASGTSGGGTGELFF.

The V call is TRBV7-2, the J call TRBJ2-7; D possibly corresponds to TRBD1 (6 bases). The V and J ends lost 0 bases and 2 bases respectively, with 11 bases between them. This CDR3 is 15 amino acids long. CDR1 and CDR2 (germline): SGHTA, FQGNSA. The CDR3 region has the DNA TGTGCCAGCAGCTTAGCTTCCGGGACACCCTACGAGCAGTACTTC. Residues: CASSLASGTPYEQYF.

The V and J genes are TRBV6-5 and TRBJ1-4, with D hard to call. Germline CDR1 and CDR2: MNHEY and SVGAGI. V lost 5 bases, J lost 0 bases, and 7 bases lay in between. The CDR3 loop spans 14 amino acids. The CDR3 nucleotides are TGTGCCAGCAGTGTCAGAACAACTAATGAAAAACTGTTTTTT. Its protein product is CASSVRTTNEKLFF.

The chain couples TRBV11-2 to TRBJ2-5; the D gene is possibly TRBD2 (7 bases). V lost 4 bases, J lost 4 bases, and 16 bases lay in between. This CDR3 region has 15 residues. From germline, CDR1 is SGHAT and CDR2 FQNNGV. The CDR3 nucleotides are TGTGCCAGCAGCTACATAAGGGGGGGGCCAGAGACCCAGTACTTC. Translation: CASSYIRGGPETQYF.

The V gene is TRBV10-3, the J gene TRBJ1-4, with 9 bases lining up with TRBD1. J gave up 8 bases and V 8 bases, and 9 bases lay outside the gene matches. CDR3 size: 14 residues. Per the germline V gene, CDR1 is ENHRY and CDR2 is SYGVKD. CDR3 sequence reads: CAISKDRGGEKLFF. The CDR3 bases are TGTGCCATCTCGAAGGACAGGGGTGGGGAAAAACTGTTTTTT.

Comments on this clone: Other DNA sequences in this sample translate to the same CDR3. This chain uses TRBV6-5 with TRBJ1-2; D remains ambiguous. Germline lookup yields CDR1 MNHEY and CDR2 SVGAGI. This CDR3 is 16 amino acids long. The V and J ends lost 0 bases and 2 bases respectively, with 13 bases between them. This CDR3 reads CASSYSTGGWNYGYTF. The CDR3 DNA sequence: TGTGCCAGCAGTTACTCGACTGGAGGGTGGAACTATGGCTACACCTTC.

The rearrangement joins TRBV10-3 to TRBJ2-7; 9 bases align to TRBD1. The length of the CDR3 is 13 residues. Germline V gives CDR1 ENHRY, CDR2 SYGVKD. The ends lost 7 bases at V and 7 bases at J; junction bases unmatched: 8. CDR3 in DNA: TGTGCCATCACCAGGACAGGGGAGGGGGAGCAGTACTTC. This gives the protein CAITRTGEGEQYF.

The chain recombines TRBV7-8 with TRBJ1-3; D possibly corresponds to TRBD1 (5 bases). CDR1 is SGHVS, CDR2 FQNEAQ, per germline. This CDR3 has 14 amino acids. Trimming stripped 3 bases from V and 3 bases from J, with 9 bases between. The CDR3 is CASSLRQNGNTIYF. The CDR3 DNA follows: TGTGCCAGCAGCTTGAGACAGAATGGAAACACCATATATTTT.